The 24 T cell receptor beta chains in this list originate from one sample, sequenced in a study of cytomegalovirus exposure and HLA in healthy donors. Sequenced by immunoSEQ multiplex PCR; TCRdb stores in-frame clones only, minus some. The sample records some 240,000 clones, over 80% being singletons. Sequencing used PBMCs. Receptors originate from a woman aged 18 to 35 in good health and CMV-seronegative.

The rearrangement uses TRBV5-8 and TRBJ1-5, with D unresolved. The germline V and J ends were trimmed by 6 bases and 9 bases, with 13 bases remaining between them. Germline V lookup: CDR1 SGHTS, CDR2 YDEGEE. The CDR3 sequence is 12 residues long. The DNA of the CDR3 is TGTGCCAGCATGTCGGACCGATGGCCCCAGCATTTT. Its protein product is CASMSDRWPQHF.

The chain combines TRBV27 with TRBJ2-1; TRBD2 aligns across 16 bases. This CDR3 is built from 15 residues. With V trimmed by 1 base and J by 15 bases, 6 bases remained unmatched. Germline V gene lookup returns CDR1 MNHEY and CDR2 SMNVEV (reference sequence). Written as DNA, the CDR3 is TGTGCCAGCAGTTTATGGGGGACTAGCGGGAGGGCCCCGTTCTTC. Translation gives CASSLWGTSGRAPFF.

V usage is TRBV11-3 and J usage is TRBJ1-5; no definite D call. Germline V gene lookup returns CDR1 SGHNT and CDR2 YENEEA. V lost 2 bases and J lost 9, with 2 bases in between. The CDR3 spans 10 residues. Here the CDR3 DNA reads TGTGCCAGCAGCTTACGGCCCCAGCATTTT. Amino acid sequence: CASSLRPQHF.

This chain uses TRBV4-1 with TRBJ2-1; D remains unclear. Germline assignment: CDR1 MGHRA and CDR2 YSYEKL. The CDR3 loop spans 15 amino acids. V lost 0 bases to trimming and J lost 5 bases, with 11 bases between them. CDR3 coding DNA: TGCGCCAGCAGCCAAGAAAGGCAAGCCGACAATGAGCAGTTCTTC. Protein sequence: CASSQERQADNEQFF.

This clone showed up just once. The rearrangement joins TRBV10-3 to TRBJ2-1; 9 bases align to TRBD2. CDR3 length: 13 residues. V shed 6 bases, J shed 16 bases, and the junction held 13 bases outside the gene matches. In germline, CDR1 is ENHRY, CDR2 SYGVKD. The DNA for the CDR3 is TGTGCCATCAGAATAGAACCCGGGACTAGCAAATTCTTC. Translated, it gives CAIRIEPGTSKFF.

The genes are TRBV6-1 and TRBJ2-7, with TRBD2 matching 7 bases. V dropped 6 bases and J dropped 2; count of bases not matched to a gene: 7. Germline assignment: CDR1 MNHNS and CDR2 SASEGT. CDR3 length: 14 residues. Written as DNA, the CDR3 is TGTGCCAGCAGGGTAAAGCGGGGACCCTACGAGCAGTACTTC. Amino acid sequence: CASRVKRGPYEQYF.

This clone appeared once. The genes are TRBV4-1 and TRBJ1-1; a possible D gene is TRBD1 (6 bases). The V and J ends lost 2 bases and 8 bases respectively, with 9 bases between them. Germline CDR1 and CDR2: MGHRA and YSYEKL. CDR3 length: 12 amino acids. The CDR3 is CASSQQGMEAFF. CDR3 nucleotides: TGCGCCAGCAGCCAACAGGGGATGGAAGCTTTCTTT.

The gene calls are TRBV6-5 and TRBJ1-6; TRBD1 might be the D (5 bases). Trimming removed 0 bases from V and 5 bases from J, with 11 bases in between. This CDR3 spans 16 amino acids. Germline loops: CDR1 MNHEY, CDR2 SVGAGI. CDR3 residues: CASSYSPPRDNSPLHF. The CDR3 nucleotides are TGTGCCAGCAGTTACTCCCCCCCCAGGGATAATTCACCCCTCCACTTT.

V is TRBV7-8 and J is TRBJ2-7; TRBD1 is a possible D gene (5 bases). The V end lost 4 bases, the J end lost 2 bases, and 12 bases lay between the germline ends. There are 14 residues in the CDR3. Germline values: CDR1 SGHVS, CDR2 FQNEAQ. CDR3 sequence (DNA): TGTGCCAGCAGCTCCCAAGGGGTCGCCTACGAGCAGTACTTC. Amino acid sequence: CASSSQGVAYEQYF.

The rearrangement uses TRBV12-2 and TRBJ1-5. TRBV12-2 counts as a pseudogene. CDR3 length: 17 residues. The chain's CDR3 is CASRLCSAPGGNQPQHF. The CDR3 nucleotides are TGTGCAAGTCGCTTATGCTCGGCCCCCGGCGGCAATCAGCCCCAGCATTTT.

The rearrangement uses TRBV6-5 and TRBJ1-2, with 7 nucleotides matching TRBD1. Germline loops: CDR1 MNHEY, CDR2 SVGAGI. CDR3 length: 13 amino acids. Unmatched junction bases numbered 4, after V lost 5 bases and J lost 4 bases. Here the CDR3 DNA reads TGTGCCAGCAGTCGACAGGGCTCCTATGGCTACACCTTC. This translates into CASSRQGSYGYTF.

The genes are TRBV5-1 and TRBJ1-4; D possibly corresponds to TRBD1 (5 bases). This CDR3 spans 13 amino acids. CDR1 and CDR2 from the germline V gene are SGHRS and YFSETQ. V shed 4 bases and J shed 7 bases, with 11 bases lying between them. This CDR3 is CASSLGLVEKLFF. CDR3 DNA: TGCGCCAGCAGCCTGGGACTGGTTGAAAAACTGTTTTTT.

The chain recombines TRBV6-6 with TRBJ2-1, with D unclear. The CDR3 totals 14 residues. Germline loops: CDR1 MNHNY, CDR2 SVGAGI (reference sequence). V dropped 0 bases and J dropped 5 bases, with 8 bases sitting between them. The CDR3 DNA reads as TGTGCCAGCAGTTACTCGAAGGGTGACAATGAGCAGTTCTTC. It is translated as CASSYSKGDNEQFF.

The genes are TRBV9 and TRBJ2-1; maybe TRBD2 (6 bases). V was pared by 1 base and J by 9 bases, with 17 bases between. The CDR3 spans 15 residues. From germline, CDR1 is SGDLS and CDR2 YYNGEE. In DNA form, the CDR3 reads TGTGCCAGCAGCGTATGGGACTCTGAGAGTTCTGAGCAGTTCTTC. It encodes CASSVWDSESSEQFF. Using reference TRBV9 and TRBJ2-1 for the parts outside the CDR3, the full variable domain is DSGVTQTPKHLITATGQRVTLRCSPRSGDLSVYWYQQSLDQGLQFLIQYYNGEERAKGNILERFSAQQFPDLHSELNLSSLELGDSALYFCASSVWDSESSEQFFGPGTRLTVL.

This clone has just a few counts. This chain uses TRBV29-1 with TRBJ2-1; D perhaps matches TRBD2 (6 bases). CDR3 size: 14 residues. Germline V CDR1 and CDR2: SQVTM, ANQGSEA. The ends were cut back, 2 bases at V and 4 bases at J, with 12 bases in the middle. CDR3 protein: CSVEWRDLYNEQFF. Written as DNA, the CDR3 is TGCAGCGTTGAATGGAGGGATCTGTACAATGAGCAGTTCTTC.

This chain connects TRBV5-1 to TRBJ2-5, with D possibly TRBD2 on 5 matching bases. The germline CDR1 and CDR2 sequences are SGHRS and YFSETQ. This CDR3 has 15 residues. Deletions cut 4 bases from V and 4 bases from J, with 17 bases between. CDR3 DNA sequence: TGCGCCAGCAGCCTAGAGGGTGCCCTCGGAGAGACCCAGTACTTC. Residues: CASSLEGALGETQYF.

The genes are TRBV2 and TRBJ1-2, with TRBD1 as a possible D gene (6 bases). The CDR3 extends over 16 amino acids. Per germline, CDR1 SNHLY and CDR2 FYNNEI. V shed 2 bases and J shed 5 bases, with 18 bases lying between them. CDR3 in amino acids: CASSEFKRGHTYGYTF. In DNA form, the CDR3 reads TGTGCCAGCAGTGAATTTAAGAGGGGACACACATATGGCTACACCTTC.

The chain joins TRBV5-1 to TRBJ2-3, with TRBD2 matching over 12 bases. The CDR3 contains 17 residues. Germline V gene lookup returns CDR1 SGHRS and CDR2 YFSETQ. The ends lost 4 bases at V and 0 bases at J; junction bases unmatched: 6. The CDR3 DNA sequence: TGCGCCAGCAGCCAGACCGGACTAGCGGGAAGCACAGATACGCAGTATTTT. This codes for CASSQTGLAGSTDTQYF.

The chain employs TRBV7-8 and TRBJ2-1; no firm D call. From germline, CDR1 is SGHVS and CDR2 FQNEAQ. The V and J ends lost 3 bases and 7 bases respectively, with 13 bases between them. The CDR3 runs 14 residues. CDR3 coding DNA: TGTGCCAGCAGCTTGCCCAGCCTGGGTAATGAGCAGTTCTTC. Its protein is CASSLPSLGNEQFF. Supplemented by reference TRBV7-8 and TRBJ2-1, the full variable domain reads GAGVSQSPRYKVAKRGQDVALRCDPISGHVSLFWYQQALGQGPEFLTYFQNEAQLDKSGLPSDRFFAERPEGSVSTLKIQRTQQEDSAVYLCASSLPSLGNEQFFGPGTRLTVL.

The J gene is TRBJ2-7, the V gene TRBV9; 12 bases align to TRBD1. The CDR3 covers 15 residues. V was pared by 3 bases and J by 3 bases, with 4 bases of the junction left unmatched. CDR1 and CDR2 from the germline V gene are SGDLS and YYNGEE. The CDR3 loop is CASSEGTGGVYEQYF. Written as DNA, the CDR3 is TGTGCCAGCAGCGAAGGGACAGGGGGCGTCTACGAGCAGTACTTC.

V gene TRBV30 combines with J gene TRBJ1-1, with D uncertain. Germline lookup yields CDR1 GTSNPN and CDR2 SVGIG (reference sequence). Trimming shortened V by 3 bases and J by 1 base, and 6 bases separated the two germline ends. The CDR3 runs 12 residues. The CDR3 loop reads CAWRRANTEAFF. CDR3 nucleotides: TGTGCCTGGAGACGCGCGAACACTGAAGCTTTCTTT.

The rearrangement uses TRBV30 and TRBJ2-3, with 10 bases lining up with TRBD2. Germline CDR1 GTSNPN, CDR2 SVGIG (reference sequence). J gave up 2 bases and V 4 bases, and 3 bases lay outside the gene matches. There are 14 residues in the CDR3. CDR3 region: CAWNSGGLTDTQYF. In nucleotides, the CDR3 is TGTGCCTGGAATAGCGGGGGGCTCACAGATACGCAGTATTTT.

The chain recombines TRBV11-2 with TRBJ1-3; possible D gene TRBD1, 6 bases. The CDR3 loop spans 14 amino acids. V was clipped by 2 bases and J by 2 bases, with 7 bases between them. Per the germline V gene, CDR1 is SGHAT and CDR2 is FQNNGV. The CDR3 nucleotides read TGTGCCAGCAGCTTACGACAGGCTGGAAACACCATATATTTT. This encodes CASSLRQAGNTIYF.

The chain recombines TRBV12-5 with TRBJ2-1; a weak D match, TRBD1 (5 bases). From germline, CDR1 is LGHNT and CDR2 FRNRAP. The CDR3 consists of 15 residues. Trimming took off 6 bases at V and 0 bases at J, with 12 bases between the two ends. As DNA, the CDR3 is TGTGCTAGTGGCCAACCAGACAGCTCCTACAATGAGCAGTTCTTC. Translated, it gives CASGQPDSSYNEQFF.